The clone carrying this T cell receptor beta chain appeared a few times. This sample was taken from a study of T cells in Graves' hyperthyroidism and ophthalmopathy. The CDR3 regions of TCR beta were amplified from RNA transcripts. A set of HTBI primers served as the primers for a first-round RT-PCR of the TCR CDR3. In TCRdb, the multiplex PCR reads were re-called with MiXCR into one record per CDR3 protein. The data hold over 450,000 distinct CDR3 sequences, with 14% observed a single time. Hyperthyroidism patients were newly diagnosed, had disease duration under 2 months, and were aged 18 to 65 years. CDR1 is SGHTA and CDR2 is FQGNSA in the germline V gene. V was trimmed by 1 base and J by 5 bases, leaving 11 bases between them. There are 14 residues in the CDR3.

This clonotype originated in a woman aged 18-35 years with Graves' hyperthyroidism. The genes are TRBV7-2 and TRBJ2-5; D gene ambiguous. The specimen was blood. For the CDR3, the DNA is TGTGCCAGCAGCTTAGTCTCGCTGGCCGAGACCCAGTACTTC. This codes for CASSLVSLAETQYF.